This T cell receptor (beta chain) was documented in a study of T cells in Graves' hyperthyroidism and ophthalmopathy. This CDR3 comprises 14 residues. Trimming removed 8 bases at V and 2 bases at J, with 13 bases between. Germline V gives CDR1 MNHEY, CDR2 SVGEGT. In this sample, this clonotype turned up a few times. The diagnostic basis comprised clinical symptoms, serum thyroxine and TRAb, thyroid ultrasound and orbital computed tomography. Amplification of TCR beta CDR3 regions used RNA as the template. TCR CDR3 underwent first-round RT-PCR with the HTBI primer set. One entry per CDR3 protein, called by TCRdb with MiXCR from the multiplex PCR reads. The repertoire holds about 610,000 distinct CDR3 sequences, with roughly 14% as singletons.

Sequencing used blood. The receptor's source is a woman aged 35 to 49 with Graves' ophthalmopathy. The chain is built from TRBV6-2 or TRBV6-3 and TRBJ2-1; D ambiguous. Here the CDR3 reads CASRPSIPYNEQFF. In DNA, the CDR3 is TGTGCCAGCCGTCCTAGTATCCCCTACAATGAGCAGTTCTTC.